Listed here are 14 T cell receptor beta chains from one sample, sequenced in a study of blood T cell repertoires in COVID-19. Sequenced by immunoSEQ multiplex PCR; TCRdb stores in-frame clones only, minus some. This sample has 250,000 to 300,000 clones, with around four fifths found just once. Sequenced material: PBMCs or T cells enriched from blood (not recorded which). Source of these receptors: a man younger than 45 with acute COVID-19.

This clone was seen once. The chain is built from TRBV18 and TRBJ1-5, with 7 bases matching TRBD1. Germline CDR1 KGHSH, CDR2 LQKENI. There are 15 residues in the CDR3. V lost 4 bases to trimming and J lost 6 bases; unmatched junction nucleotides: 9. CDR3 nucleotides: TGTGCCAGCTCACTAGCGGGACAGAAAGCTCAGCCCCAGCATTTT. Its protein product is CASSLAGQKAQPQHF.

The chain's CDR3 is CASSRFGGYGYTF. DNA of the CDR3: TGTGCCAGCAGCCGATTCGGCGGCTATGGCTACACCTTC. The chain couples TRBV5-6 to TRBJ1-2; D unclear. The CDR3 extends over 13 amino acids. Germline assignment: CDR1 SGHDT and CDR2 YYEEEE. V gave up 4 bases and J gave up 4 bases, with 11 bases separating them.

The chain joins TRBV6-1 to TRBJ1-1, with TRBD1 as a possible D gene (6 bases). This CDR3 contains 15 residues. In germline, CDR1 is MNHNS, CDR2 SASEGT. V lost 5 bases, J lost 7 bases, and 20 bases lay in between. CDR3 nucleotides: TGTGCCAGCAGTTCCTTCGTGACAGGTACGAATGAAGCTTTCTTT. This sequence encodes CASSSFVTGTNEAFF.

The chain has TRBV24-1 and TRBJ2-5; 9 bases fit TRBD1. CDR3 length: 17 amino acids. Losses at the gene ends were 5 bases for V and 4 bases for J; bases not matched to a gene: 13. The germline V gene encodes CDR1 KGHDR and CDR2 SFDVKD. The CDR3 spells CATSGSSGTGRGETQYF. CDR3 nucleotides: TGTGCCACCAGTGGGTCATCGGGGACAGGGAGAGGAGAGACCCAGTACTTC.

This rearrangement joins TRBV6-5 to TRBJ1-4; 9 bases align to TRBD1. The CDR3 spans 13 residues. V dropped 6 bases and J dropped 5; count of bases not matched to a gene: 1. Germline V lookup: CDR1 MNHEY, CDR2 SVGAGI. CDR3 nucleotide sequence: TGTGCCAGCAGGGGGACAGGGAATGAAAAACTGTTTTTT. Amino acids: CASRGTGNEKLFF.

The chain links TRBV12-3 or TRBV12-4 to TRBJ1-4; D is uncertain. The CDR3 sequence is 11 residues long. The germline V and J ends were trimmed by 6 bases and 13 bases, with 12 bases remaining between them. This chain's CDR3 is CASSALQRLFF. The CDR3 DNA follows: TGTGCCAGCAGCGCCCTCCAGCGACTGTTTTTT.

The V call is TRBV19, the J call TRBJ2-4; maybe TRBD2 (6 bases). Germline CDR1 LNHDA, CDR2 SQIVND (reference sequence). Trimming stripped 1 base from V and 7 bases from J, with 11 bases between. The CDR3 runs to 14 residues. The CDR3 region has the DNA TGTGCCAGTAGTATAGTCCCGGGGGAGAACATTCAGTACTTC. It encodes CASSIVPGENIQYF.

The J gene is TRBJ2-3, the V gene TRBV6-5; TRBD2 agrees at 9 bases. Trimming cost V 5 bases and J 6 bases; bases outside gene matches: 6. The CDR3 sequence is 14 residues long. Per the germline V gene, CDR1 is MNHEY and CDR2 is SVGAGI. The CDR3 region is CASSPGLASDTQYF. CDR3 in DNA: TGTGCCAGCAGTCCCGGACTAGCGTCTGATACGCAGTATTTT.

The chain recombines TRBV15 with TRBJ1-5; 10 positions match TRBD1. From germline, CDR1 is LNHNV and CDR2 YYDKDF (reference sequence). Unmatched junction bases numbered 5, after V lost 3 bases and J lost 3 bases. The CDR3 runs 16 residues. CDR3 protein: CATSRGQGRANQPQHF. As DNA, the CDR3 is TGTGCCACCAGCAGGGGACAGGGGAGGGCCAATCAGCCCCAGCATTTT.

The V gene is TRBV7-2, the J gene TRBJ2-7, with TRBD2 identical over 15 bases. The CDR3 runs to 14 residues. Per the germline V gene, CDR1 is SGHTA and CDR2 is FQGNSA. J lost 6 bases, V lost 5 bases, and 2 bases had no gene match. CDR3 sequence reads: CASSQGLAGGEQYV. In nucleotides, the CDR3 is TGTGCCAGCAGCCAGGGACTAGCGGGAGGCGAGCAGTACGTC.

Written as DNA, the CDR3 is TGCAGCTCCGTTGCCTTGGGACAGCCCGACAATGAGCAGTTCTTC. It codes for CSSVALGQPDNEQFF. The chain combines TRBV29-1 with TRBJ2-1; 7 bases are shared with TRBD1. The CDR3 covers 15 residues. Germline loops: CDR1 SQVTM, CDR2 ANQGSEA. With V trimmed by 8 bases and J by 5 bases, 15 bases remained unmatched.

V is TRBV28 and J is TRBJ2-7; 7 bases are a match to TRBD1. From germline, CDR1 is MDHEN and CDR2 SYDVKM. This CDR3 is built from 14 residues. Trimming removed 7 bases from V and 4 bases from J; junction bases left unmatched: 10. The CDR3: CASTDGTAPYEQYV. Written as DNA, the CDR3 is TGTGCCAGCACCGACGGGACAGCCCCTTACGAGCAGTACGTC.

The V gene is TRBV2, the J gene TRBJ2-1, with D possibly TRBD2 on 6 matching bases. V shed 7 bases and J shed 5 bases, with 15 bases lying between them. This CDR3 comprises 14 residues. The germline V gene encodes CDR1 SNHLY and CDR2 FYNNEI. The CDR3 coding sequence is TGTGCCAGCAACAAACGGGACTTCAACAATGAGCAGTTCTTC. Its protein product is CASNKRDFNNEQFF.

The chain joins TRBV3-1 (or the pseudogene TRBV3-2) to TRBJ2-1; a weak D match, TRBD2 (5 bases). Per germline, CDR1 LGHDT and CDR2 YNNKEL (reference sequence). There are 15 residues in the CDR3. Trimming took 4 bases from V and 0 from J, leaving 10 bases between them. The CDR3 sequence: CASSPGGISYNEQFF. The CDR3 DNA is TGTGCCAGCAGCCCCGGAGGAATCTCCTACAATGAGCAGTTCTTC.